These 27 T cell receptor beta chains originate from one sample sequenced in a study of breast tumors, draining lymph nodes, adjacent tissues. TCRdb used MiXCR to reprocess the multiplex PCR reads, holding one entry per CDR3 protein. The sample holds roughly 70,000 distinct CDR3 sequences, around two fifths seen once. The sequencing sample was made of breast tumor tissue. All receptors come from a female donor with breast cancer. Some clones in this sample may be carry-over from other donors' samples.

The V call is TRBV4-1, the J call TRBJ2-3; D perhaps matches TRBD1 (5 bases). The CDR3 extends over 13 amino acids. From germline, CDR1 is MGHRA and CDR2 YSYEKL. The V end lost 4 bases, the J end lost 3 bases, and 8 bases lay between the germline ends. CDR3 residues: CASSPPGTDTQYF. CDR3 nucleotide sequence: TGCGCCAGCAGCCCCCCAGGGACAGATACGCAGTATTTT.

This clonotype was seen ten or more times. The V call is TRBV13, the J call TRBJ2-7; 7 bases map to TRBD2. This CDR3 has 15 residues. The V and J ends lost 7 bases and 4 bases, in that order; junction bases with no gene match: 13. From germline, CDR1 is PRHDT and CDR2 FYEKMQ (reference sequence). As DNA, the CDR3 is TGTGCCAGCACCAAGGAGGGCGGGAGAACATACGAGCAGTACTTC. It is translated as CASTKEGGRTYEQYF.

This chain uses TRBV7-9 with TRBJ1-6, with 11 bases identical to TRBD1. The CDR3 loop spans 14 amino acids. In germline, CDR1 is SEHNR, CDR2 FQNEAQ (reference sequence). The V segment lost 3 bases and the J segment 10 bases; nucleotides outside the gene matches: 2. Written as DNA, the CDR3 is TGTGCCAGCAGCTTGGGGACAGGGGGATCACCCCTCCACTTT. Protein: CASSLGTGGSPLHF.

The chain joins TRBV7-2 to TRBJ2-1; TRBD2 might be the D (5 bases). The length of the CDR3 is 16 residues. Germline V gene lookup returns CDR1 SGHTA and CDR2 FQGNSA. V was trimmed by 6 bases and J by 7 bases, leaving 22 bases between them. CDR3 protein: CASSLHTGDTGNEQFF. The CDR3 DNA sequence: TGTGCCAGCAGTCTTCATACCGGCGATACGGGGAATGAGCAGTTCTTC.

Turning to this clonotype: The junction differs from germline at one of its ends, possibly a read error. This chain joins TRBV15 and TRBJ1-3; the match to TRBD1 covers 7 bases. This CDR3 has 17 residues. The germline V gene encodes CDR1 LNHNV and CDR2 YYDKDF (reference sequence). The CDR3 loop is CATGQSGQPLSGNAIYF. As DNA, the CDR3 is TGTGCCACCGGGCAATCGGGACAGCCACTCTCTGGAAACGCCATATATTTT.

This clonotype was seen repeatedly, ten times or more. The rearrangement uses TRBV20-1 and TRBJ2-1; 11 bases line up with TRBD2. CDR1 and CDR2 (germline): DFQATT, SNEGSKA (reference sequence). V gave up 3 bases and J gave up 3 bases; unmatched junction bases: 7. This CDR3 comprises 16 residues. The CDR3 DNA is TGCAGTGCTAGGGCGCCGGGACTAGCGGTCTACAATGAGCAGTTCTTC. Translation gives CSARAPGLAVYNEQFF.

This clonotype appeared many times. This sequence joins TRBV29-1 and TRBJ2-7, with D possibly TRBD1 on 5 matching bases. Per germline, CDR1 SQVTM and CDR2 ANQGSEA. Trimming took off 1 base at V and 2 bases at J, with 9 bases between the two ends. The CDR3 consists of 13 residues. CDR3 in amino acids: CSVEAGLPYEQYF. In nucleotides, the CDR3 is TGCAGCGTTGAAGCAGGGTTACCCTACGAGCAGTACTTC.

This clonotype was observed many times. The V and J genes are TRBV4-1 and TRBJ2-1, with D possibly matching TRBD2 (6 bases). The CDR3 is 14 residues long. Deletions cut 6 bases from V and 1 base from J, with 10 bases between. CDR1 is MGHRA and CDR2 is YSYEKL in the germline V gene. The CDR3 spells CASRGTRSYNEQFF. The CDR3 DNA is TGCGCCAGCAGGGGGACTCGGTCCTACAATGAGCAGTTCTTC.

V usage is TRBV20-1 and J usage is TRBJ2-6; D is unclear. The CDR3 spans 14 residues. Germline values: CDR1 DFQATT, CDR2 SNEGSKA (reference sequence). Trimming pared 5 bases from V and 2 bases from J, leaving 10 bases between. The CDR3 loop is CSASPETGANVLTF. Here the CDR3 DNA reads TGCAGTGCTTCTCCCGAGACTGGGGCCAACGTCCTGACTTTC.

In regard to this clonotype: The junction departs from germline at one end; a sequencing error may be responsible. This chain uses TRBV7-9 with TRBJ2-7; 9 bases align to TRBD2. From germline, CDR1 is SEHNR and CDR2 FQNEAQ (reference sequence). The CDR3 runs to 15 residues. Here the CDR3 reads CASSLVSGRTHEQRF. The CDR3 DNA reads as TGTGCCAGCAGCCTAGTTAGCGGGAGAACCCACGAGCAGCGCTTC.

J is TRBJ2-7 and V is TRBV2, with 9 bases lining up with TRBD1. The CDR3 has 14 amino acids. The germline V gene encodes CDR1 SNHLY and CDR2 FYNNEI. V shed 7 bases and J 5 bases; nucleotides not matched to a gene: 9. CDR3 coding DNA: TGTGCCAGCATAGGAACAGGGGGCGTCGACGAGCAGTACTTC. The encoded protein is CASIGTGGVDEQYF.

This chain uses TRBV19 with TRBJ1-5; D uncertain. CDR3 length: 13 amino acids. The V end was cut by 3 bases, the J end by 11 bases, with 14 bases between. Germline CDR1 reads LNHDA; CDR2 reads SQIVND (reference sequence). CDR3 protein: CASSIRAQETQHF. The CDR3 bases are TGTGCCAGTAGTATCCGTGCCCAAGAGACCCAGCATTTT. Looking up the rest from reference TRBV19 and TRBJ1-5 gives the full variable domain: DGGITQSPKYLFRKEGQNVTLSCEQNLNHDAMYWYRQDPGQGLRLIYYSQIVNDFQKGDIAEGYSVSREKKESFPLTVTSAQKNPTAFYLCASSIRAQETQHFGDGTRLSIL.

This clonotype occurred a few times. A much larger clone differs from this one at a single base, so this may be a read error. The DNA for the CDR3 is TGTGCCGGCAGCGATCAGCCGACTAGCGGGAGGATATCCTTC. Its protein is CAGSDQPTSGRISF. The V call is TRBV9, the J call TRBJ2-5; 13 positions agree with TRBD2. The germline CDR1 and CDR2 sequences are SGDLS and YYNGEE. CDR3 length: 14 amino acids.

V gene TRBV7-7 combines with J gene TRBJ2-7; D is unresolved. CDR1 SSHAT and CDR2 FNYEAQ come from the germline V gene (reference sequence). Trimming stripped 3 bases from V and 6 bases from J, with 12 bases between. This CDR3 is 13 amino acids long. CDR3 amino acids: CASSFRLTAEQYF. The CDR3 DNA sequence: TGTGCCAGCAGCTTTCGTCTAACGGCCGAGCAGTACTTC.

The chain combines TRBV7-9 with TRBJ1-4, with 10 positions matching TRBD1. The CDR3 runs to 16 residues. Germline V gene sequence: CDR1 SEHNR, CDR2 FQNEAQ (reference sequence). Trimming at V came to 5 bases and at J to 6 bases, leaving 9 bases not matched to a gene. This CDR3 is CASSAPGQGFHEKLFF. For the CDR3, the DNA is TGTGCCAGCAGCGCACCGGGACAGGGGTTTCATGAAAAACTGTTTTTT.

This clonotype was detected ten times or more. This CDR3 reads CASSPHQGPSQPQHF. CDR3 nucleotides: TGTGCCAGCAGCCCTCATCAGGGTCCCAGCCAGCCCCAGCATTTT. The chain recombines TRBV7-8 with TRBJ1-5, with D tentatively TRBD1 (5 bases). CDR3 length: 15 residues. The germline V gene encodes CDR1 SGHVS and CDR2 FQNEAQ. Trimming shortened V by 5 bases and J by 7 bases, and 18 bases separated the two germline ends.

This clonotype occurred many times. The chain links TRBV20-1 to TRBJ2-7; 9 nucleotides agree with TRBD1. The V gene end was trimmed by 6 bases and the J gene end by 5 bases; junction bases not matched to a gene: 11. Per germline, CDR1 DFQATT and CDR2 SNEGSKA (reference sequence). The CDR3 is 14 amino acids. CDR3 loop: CSAIGTGKGHEQYF. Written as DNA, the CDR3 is TGCAGTGCGATTGGGACAGGGAAAGGCCACGAGCAGTACTTC.

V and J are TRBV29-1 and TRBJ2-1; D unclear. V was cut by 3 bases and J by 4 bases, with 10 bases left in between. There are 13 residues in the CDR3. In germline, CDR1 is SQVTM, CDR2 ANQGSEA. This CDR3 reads CSVDGPPYNEQFF. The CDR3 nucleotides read TGCAGCGTTGACGGACCCCCTTACAATGAGCAGTTCTTC.

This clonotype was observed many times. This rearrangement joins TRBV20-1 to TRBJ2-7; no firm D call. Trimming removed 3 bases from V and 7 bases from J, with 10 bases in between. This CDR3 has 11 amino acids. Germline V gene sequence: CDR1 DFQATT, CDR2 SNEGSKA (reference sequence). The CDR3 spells CSASPTGEQYF. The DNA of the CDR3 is TGCAGTGCTAGTCCAACCGGGGAGCAGTACTTC.

The DNA for the CDR3 is TGTGCCAGCAGTGACGGGACTAGCGGGGCCTACAATGAGCAGTTCTTC. Encoded protein: CASSDGTSGAYNEQFF. This chain uses TRBV25-1 with TRBJ2-1, with 13 bases lining up with TRBD2. This CDR3 contains 16 residues. Germline V gene sequence: CDR1 MGHDK, CDR2 SYGVNS. Trimming took 3 bases from V and 2 from J; bases not matched to a gene: 1. Looking up the rest from reference TRBV25-1 and TRBJ2-1 gives the full variable domain: EADIYQTPRYLVIGTGKKITLECSQTMGHDKMYWYQQDPGMELHLIHYSYGVNSTEKGDLSSESTVSRIRTEHFPLTLESARPSHTSQYLCASSDGTSGAYNEQFFGPGTRLTVL.

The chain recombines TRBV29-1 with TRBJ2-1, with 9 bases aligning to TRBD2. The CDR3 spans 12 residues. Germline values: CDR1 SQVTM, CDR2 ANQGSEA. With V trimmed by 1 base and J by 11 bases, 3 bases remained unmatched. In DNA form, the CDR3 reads TGCAGCGTTGAAGTAGCGGGGGATAAGCAGTTCTTC. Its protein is CSVEVAGDKQFF.

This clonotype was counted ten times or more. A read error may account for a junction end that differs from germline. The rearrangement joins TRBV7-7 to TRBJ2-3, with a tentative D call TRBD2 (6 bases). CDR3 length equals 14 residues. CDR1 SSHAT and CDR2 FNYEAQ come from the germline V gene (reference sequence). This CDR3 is CASSLATGADTQYF. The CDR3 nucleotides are TGTGCTAGCAGCTTAGCTACGGGGGCAGATACGCAGTATTTT.

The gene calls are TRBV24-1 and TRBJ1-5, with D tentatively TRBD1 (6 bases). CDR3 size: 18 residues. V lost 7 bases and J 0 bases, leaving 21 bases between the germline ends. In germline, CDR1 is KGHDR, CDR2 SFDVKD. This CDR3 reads CATSPAAGHRYSNQPQHF. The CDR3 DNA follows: TGTGCCACCAGCCCTGCGGCGGGACACAGATATAGCAATCAGCCCCAGCATTTT.

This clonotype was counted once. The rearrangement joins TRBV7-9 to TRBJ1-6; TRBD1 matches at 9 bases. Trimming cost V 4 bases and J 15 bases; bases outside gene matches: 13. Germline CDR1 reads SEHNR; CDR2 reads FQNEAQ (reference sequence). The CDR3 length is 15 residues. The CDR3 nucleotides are TGTGCCAGCAGCTCCCTGGACGGGACAGGGACTTACCTCCACTTT. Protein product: CASSSLDGTGTYLHF.

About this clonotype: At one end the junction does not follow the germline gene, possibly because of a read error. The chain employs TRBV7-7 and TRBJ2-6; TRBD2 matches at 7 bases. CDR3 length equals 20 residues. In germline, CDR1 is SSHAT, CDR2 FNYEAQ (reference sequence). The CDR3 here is CASSSSGVPGLCSGANVLTF. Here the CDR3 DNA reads TGTGCTAGCAGCTCTAGCGGAGTCCCCGGGCTGTGCTCTGGGGCCAACGTCCTGACTTTC.

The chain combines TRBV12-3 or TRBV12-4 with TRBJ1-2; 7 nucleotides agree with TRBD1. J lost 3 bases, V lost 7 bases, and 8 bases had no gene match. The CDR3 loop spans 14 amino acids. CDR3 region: CASTPRTGYYGYTF. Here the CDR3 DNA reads TGTGCCAGCACCCCCCGGACAGGCTACTATGGCTACACCTTC.

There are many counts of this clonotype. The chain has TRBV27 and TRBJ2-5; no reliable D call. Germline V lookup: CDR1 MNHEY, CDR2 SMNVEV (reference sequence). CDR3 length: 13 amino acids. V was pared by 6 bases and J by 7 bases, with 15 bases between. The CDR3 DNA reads TGTGCCAGCAGATCGATTGATTCATTGACCCAGTACTTC. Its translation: CASRSIDSLTQYF.